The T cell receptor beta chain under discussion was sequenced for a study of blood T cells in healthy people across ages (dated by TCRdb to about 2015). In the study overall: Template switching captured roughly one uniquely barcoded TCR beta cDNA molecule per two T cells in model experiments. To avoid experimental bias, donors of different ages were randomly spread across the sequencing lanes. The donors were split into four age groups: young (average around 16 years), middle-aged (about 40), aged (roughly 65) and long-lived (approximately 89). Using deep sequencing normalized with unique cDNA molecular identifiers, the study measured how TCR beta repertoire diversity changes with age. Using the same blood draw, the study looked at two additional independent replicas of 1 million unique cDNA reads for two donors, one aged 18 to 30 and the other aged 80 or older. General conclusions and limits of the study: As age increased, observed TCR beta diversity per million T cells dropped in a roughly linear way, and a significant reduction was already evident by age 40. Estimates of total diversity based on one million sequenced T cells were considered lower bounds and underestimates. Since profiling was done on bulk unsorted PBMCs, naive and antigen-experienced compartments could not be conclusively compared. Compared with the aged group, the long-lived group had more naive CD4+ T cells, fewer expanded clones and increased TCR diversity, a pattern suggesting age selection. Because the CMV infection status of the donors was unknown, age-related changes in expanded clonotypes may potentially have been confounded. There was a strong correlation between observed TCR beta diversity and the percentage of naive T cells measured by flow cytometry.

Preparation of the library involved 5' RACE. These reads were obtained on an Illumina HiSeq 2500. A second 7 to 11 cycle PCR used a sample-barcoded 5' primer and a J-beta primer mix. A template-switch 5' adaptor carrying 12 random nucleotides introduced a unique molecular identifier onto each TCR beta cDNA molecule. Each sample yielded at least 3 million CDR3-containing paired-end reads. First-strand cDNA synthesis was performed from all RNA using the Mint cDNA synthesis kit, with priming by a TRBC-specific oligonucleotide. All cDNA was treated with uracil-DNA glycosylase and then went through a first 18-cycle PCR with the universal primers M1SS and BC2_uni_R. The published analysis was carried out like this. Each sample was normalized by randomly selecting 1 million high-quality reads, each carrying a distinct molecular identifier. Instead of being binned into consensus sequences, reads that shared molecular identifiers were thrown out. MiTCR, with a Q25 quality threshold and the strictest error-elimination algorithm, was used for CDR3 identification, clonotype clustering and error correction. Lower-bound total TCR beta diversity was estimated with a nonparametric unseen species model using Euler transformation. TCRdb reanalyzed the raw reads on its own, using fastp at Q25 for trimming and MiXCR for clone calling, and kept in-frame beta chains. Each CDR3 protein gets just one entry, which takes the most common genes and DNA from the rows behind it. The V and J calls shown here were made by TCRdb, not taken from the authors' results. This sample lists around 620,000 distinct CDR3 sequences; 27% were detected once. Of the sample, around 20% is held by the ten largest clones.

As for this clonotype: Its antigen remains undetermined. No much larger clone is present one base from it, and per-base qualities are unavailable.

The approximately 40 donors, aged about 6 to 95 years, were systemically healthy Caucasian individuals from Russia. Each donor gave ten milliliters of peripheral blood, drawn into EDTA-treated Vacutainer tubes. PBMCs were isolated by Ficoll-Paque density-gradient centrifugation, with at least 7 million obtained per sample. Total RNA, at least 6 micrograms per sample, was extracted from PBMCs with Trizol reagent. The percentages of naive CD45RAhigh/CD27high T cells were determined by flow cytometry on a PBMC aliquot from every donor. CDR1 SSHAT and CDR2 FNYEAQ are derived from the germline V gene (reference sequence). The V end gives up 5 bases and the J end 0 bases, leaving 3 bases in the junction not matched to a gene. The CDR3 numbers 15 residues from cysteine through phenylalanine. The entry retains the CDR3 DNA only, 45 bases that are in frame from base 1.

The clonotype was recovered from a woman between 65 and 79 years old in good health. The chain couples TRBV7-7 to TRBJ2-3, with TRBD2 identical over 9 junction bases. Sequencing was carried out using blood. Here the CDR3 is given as CASSRGGGSTDTQYF. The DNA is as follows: TGTGCCAGCAGCCGCGGGGGGGGGAGCACAGATACGCAGTATTTT.